The 24 T cell receptor beta chains below were found in one sample sequenced in a study of blood T cell repertoires in COVID-19. Method: immunoSEQ multiplex PCR; TCRdb's copy keeps in-frame clones and lacks some. This table has 400,000 to 450,000 clones, approximately 91% appearing once. The specimen was peripheral blood. The receptors shown here come from a woman in her thirties or forties with COVID-19, enrolled during active disease.

The rearrangement links TRBV24-1 to TRBJ2-1, with a tentative D call TRBD2 (6 bases). The CDR3 totals 17 residues. V lost 0 bases and J 4 bases, leaving 15 bases between the germline ends. The germline V gene encodes CDR1 KGHDR and CDR2 SFDVKD. The CDR3 protein is CATSDLVLAETYNEQFF. Here the CDR3 DNA reads TGTGCCACCAGTGATTTGGTACTAGCAGAGACATACAATGAGCAGTTCTTC.

The rearrangement joins TRBV28 to TRBJ2-1, with 9 bases fitting TRBD2. The CDR3 runs to 14 residues. Trimming at V came to 2 bases and at J to 7 bases, leaving 3 bases not matched to a gene. Germline loops: CDR1 MDHEN, CDR2 SYDVKM. CDR3 bases: TGTGCCAGCAGTTTACTTAGCGGGAGAAATGAGCAGTTCTTC. It codes for CASSLLSGRNEQFF.

The chain couples TRBV19 to TRBJ2-3, with 7 bases that match TRBD2. CDR1 LNHDA and CDR2 SQIVND come from the germline V gene (reference sequence). J lost 8 bases, V lost 4 bases, and 12 bases had no gene match. This CDR3 contains 15 residues. CDR3: CASSKERGLFGTQYF. For the CDR3, the DNA is TGTGCCAGTAGTAAGGAGCGGGGCCTCTTCGGTACGCAGTATTTT.

The V call is TRBV4-3, the J call TRBJ1-1; maybe TRBD1 (6 bases). The CDR3 extends over 15 amino acids. V was shortened by 1 base and J by 5 bases, with 14 bases between the two germline ends. The germline gives CDR1 LGHNA, CDR2 YSLEER. The CDR3 region is CASSQVTGSPTEAFF. Written as DNA, the CDR3 is TGCGCCAGCAGCCAAGTAACAGGGTCCCCAACTGAAGCTTTCTTT.

The V and J genes are TRBV5-8 and TRBJ1-5, with 10 bases fitting TRBD1. Germline CDR1 SGHTS, CDR2 YDEGEE. This CDR3 has 18 amino acids. Trimming removed 3 bases from V and 0 bases from J; junction bases left unmatched: 9. CDR3 DNA: TGTGCCAGCAGCTCCCGGGACAGGGGACCTCATAGCAATCAGCCCCAGCATTTT. This translates into CASSSRDRGPHSNQPQHF.

The chain has TRBV4-3 and TRBJ2-7; TRBD1 is a possible D gene (6 bases). The germline gives CDR1 LGHNA, CDR2 YSLEER. This CDR3 is 15 amino acids long. Trimming removed 0 bases from V and 3 bases from J, with 12 bases in between. The CDR3 DNA follows: TGCGCCAGCAGCCAAGAACGGGACACCATCTACGAGCAGTACTTC. Its translation is CASSQERDTIYEQYF.

J is TRBJ1-6 and V is TRBV4-2, with no clear D. CDR1 is LGHNA, CDR2 YNFKEQ, per germline. The CDR3 covers 14 residues. The V gene lost 0 bases and the J gene lost 7 bases, with 7 bases spanning the gap. CDR3 residues: CASSQDSANSPLHF. The CDR3 coding sequence is TGTGCCAGCAGCCAAGACAGCGCAAATTCACCCCTCCACTTT.

The CDR3 DNA sequence: TGTGCCAGCAGAATCGCAGGGGGAAACGGGGAGCTGTTTTTT. Translating gives CASRIAGGNGELFF. This chain uses TRBV21-1 with TRBJ2-2; whether TRBD1, the table's D call, matches the DNA was not checked. TRBV21-1 corresponds to a pseudogene. The CDR3 sequence is 14 residues long.

The chain recombines TRBV4-1 with TRBJ2-2; 9 bases agree with TRBD2. Germline CDR1 and CDR2: MGHRA and YSYEKL. The junction had 23 bases not matched to a gene; V was cut back by 0 bases and J by 6 bases. The CDR3 totals 22 residues. The CDR3 DNA is TGCGCCAGCAGCCAAGATAGCCGGAGCGGGGGGCGGGTAGTACGGGACGCCGGGGAGCTGTTTTTT. Its translation: CASSQDSRSGGRVVRDAGELFF.

In DNA, the CDR3 is TGCGCCAGCAGCTTGTCCCAGGCCAACCTGCATGGCTACACCTTC. It codes for CASSLSQANLHGYTF. V is TRBV5-1 and J is TRBJ1-2; D remains unclear. Germline CDR1 SGHRS, CDR2 YFSETQ. V lost 1 base, J lost 6 bases, and 16 bases lay in between. The CDR3 length is 15 residues.

The V and J genes are TRBV19 and TRBJ1-6, with 9 bases that match TRBD1. The junction had 2 bases not matched to a gene; V was cut back by 3 bases and J by 5 bases. CDR3 length equals 15 residues. Germline V CDR1 and CDR2: LNHDA, SQIVND (reference sequence). The DNA for the CDR3 is TGTGCCAGTAGTATGGGACAGGGTAATAATTCACCCCTCCACTTT. Translated, it gives CASSMGQGNNSPLHF.

Comment on this clone: Within the sample, other DNA sequences also encode this same CDR3. J is TRBJ1-5 and V is TRBV18; D call uncertain. The CDR3 contains 15 residues. Germline CDR1 reads KGHSH; CDR2 reads LQKENI. V was clipped by 1 base and J by 0 bases, with 7 bases between them. Here the CDR3 reads CASSPRGNSNQPQHF. The CDR3 nucleotides are TGTGCCAGCTCACCACGCGGGAATAGCAATCAGCCCCAGCATTTT. Full variable domain (remainder filled in from reference TRBV18 and TRBJ1-5): NAGVMQNPRHLVRRRGQEARLRCSPMKGHSHVYWYRQLPEEGLKFMVYLQKENIIDESGMPKERFSAEFPKEGPSILRIQQVVRGDSAAYFCASSPRGNSNQPQHFGDGTRLSIL.

The chain is built from TRBV25-1 and TRBJ1-2, with 8 bases that match TRBD1. Trimming took 6 bases from V and 4 from J; bases not matched to a gene: 10. This CDR3 is built from 15 residues. In germline, CDR1 is MGHDK, CDR2 SYGVNS. In DNA form, the CDR3 reads TGTGCCAGCAGCGCGACAGGGGACTTATTCTATGGCTACACCTTC. Encoded protein: CASSATGDLFYGYTF.

The V and J genes are TRBV18 and TRBJ1-2, with TRBD1 matching over 8 bases. Germline V CDR1 and CDR2: KGHSH, LQKENI. The ends lost 3 bases at V and 8 bases at J; junction bases unmatched: 5. The CDR3 loop spans 13 amino acids. The CDR3 DNA reads as TGTGCCAGCTCACCGATGACAGGGGAAGGCTACACCTTC. Translated, it gives CASSPMTGEGYTF.

V gene TRBV7-9 combines with J gene TRBJ1-5, with 8 bases matching TRBD1. V dropped 6 bases and J dropped 4; count of bases not matched to a gene: 11. CDR1 and CDR2 from the germline V gene are SEHNR and FQNEAQ (reference sequence). This CDR3 comprises 16 residues. CDR3 amino acids: CASSDGQGLANQPQHF. CDR3 DNA: TGTGCCAGCAGTGATGGACAGGGACTTGCGAATCAGCCCCAGCATTTT.

The V call is TRBV28, the J call TRBJ1-2; possibly TRBD1 for D (5 bases). The CDR3 has 16 amino acids. The ends were cut back, 2 bases at V and 4 bases at J, with 17 bases in the middle. Germline V lookup: CDR1 MDHEN, CDR2 SYDVKM. CDR3 amino acids: CASSLMAQDGSYGYTF. In DNA form, the CDR3 reads TGTGCCAGCAGTTTAATGGCACAGGACGGAAGCTATGGCTACACCTTC.

V is TRBV5-4 and J is TRBJ1-3; D call uncertain. Trimming cost V 4 bases and J 4 bases, with 18 bases left between them. Germline loops: CDR1 SGHNT, CDR2 YYREEE (reference sequence). The CDR3 is 16 amino acids. The CDR3 bases are TGTGCCAGCAGCCCACGAGGGCGGGATGGGGGAAACACCATATATTTT. It yields the protein CASSPRGRDGGNTIYF. The full variable domain, rest sourced from reference TRBV5-4 and TRBJ1-3, is ETGVTQSPTHLIKTRGQQVTLRCSSQSGHNTVSWYQQALGQGPQFIFQYYREEENGRGNFPPRFSGLQFPNYSSELNVNALELDDSALYLCASSPRGRDGGNTIYFGEGSWLTVV.

On this clone: Different DNA sequences within this sample yield the same CDR3. The rearrangement joins TRBV6-2 or TRBV6-3 to TRBJ1-2; unclear D gene. The CDR3 sequence is 15 residues long. Trimming removed 0 bases from V and 0 bases from J, with 8 bases in between. In germline, CDR1 is MNHEY, CDR2 SVGEGT. The DNA of the CDR3 is TGTGCCAGCAGTTACTCGGGGAGAGCTAACTATGGCTACACCTTC. This sequence encodes CASSYSGRANYGYTF.

The J gene is TRBJ2-1, the V gene TRBV19, with 11 bases lining up with TRBD2. The CDR3 is made up of 19 amino acids. Germline CDR1 and CDR2: LNHDA and SQIVND (reference sequence). J lost 8 bases, V lost 5 bases, and 20 bases had no gene match. The CDR3 DNA reads TGTGCCAGTAGTGGAGGGCTAGGTAGCGGGAGGGCCTCATGGGATGAGCAGTTCTTC. Its protein is CASSGGLGSGRASWDEQFF.

The V call is TRBV27, the J call TRBJ2-7, with 7 bases matching TRBD1. CDR3 length: 14 amino acids. V was pared by 6 bases and J by 3 bases, with 8 bases of the junction left unmatched. Germline V gives CDR1 MNHEY, CDR2 SMNVEV (reference sequence). The chain's CDR3 is CASRSTGPVYEQYF. The DNA of the CDR3 is TGTGCCAGCAGATCGACAGGGCCCGTCTACGAGCAGTACTTC.

To note about this clone: The sample contains more than one DNA sequence encoding this CDR3. The chain carries TRBV5-1 and TRBJ2-3, with TRBD2 matching 9 bases. The CDR3 is 15 residues long. V gave up 2 bases and J gave up 0 bases; unmatched junction bases: 1. Germline values: CDR1 SGHRS, CDR2 YFSETQ. The CDR3 sequence is CASSLTSGSTDTQYF. The CDR3 bases are TGCGCCAGCAGCTTAACTAGCGGGAGCACAGATACGCAGTATTTT. Looking up the rest from reference TRBV5-1 and TRBJ2-3 gives the full variable domain: KAGVTQTPRYLIKTRGQQVTLSCSPISGHRSVSWYQQTPGQGLQFLFEYFSETQRNKGNFPGRFSGRQFSNSRSEMNVSTLELGDSALYLCASSLTSGSTDTQYFGPGTRLTVL.

This chain links TRBV9 with TRBJ1-6; 7 bases line up with TRBD1. Germline-derived CDR1 and CDR2 are SGDLS and YYNGEE. The CDR3 covers 15 residues. J gave up 3 bases and V 4 bases, and 4 bases lay outside the gene matches. The CDR3 DNA reads TGTGCCAGCAGCATCCGGGACAGCTATAATTCACCCCTCCACTTT. Encoded protein: CASSIRDSYNSPLHF. Filled out from reference TRBV9 and TRBJ1-6, the complete variable domain reads DSGVTQTPKHLITATGQRVTLRCSPRSGDLSVYWYQQSLDQGLQFLIQYYNGEERAKGNILERFSAQQFPDLHSELNLSSLELGDSALYFCASSIRDSYNSPLHFGNGTRLTVT.

The chain recombines TRBV7-2 with TRBJ1-1, with 7 bases matching TRBD1. Looked up from germline, CDR1 is SGHTA and CDR2 is FQGNSA. CDR3 length: 13 amino acids. Unmatched junction bases numbered 8, after V lost 7 bases and J lost 6 bases. CDR3 coding DNA: TGTGCCAGCATGACAGGGAGGAAGGCTGAAGCTTTCTTT. Its protein is CASMTGRKAEAFF.

The CDR3 is CASSMGGQGVYEQYF. The CDR3 DNA follows: TGTGCCAGTAGTATGGGGGGACAGGGGGTCTACGAGCAGTACTTC. J is TRBJ2-7 and V is TRBV19; the match to TRBD1 covers 11 bases. Trimming removed 3 bases from V and 3 bases from J; junction bases left unmatched: 4. The V gene's germline CDR1 is LNHDA and CDR2 SQIVND (reference sequence). This CDR3 comprises 15 residues.